Sequencing of this T cell receptor (beta chain) was carried out in a study of CD8 T cells in ankylosing spondylitis. Study-wide findings and caveats: Existing reports had already noted some motif variants in reactive arthritis synovial fluid and blood. There was reportedly significant enrichment of clones that were disease-linked in matched ankylosing spondylitis synovial fluid.

This clonotype was recorded at least ten times. What it binds is not known. Germline CDR1 DFQATT, CDR2 SNEGSKA (reference sequence). The CDR3 length is 15 residues. The junction had 6 bases not matched to a gene; V was cut back by 0 bases and J by 3 bases. TCRdb processed the 5' RACE reads anew with MiXCR; each CDR3 protein has one entry. The table has some 240,000 distinct CDR3 sequences, roughly 25% seen once. This TCR came from a male donor with ankylosing spondylitis or in good health (not recorded which). V and J are TRBV20-1 and TRBJ1-1; 8 bases match TRBD1. The sample was blood, either unsorted or a sorted T cell fraction (not recorded which). CDR3 protein: CSARDLGQGHTEAFF. The CDR3 DNA sequence: TGCAGTGCTAGAGATCTAGGACAGGGACACACTGAAGCTTTCTTT.